This T cell receptor (beta chain) was recorded in a study of cytomegalovirus exposure and HLA in healthy donors. The CDR3 is 16 residues long. Per the germline V gene, CDR1 is SGHRS and CDR2 is YFSETQ. The junction had 9 bases not matched to a gene; V was cut back by 1 base and J by 8 bases. 60 Vbeta and 13 Jbeta primers were used in PCR. Data came from immunoSEQ multiplex PCR; TCRdb stores just in-frame clones and leaves some out. Here the sample spans about 270,000 clones, under 80% being singletons. Study-wide findings and caveats: The authors excluded some V segments, including TRBV6-2 and TRBV6-3, as indistinguishable.

As to this clone: Its antigen is undetermined.

This sequence joins TRBV5-1 and TRBJ2-1; 10 positions agree with TRBD2. This TCR was sampled from a female donor in good health and CMV-seronegative. The source material was PBMCs. CDR3 coding DNA: TGCGCCAGCAGCTTGAGGCCTAGCGGGAGTTTGGATGAGCAGTTCTTC. This translates into CASSLRPSGSLDEQFF.